The T cell receptor beta chain under discussion was sequenced for a study of identical twins. CDR3 size: 18 residues. V lost 1 base to trimming and J lost 7 bases; unmatched junction nucleotides: 14. CDR1 is SGHTA and CDR2 is FQGNSA in the germline V gene. This clonotype was seen only a few times. Antigen unknown. MiXCR, applied by TCRdb to the 5' RACE reads, yields one record per CDR3 protein. The data show 450,000 to 500,000 distinct CDR3 sequences, about 13% seen once. Whole-study results and caveats: Interpretation of the results relied on cross-sectional statistical analysis and not on following the same donors. Invariant cells of the MAIT and iNKT types might have partly distorted the zero-insertion analyses.

The data also belong to a second study, concerning yellow fever vaccine responses in identical twins.

The TCR originated in a woman between 18 and 29 years old in good health. This chain connects TRBV7-2 to TRBJ2-5, with 11 bases aligning to TRBD1. Sequencing input: CD4+ T cells sorted from blood. The CDR3 DNA sequence: TGTGCCAGCAGCTTAGGGCGGACAGGGGGCCAACTGGCAGGGACCCAGTACTTC. Translated, it gives CASSLGRTGGQLAGTQYF.